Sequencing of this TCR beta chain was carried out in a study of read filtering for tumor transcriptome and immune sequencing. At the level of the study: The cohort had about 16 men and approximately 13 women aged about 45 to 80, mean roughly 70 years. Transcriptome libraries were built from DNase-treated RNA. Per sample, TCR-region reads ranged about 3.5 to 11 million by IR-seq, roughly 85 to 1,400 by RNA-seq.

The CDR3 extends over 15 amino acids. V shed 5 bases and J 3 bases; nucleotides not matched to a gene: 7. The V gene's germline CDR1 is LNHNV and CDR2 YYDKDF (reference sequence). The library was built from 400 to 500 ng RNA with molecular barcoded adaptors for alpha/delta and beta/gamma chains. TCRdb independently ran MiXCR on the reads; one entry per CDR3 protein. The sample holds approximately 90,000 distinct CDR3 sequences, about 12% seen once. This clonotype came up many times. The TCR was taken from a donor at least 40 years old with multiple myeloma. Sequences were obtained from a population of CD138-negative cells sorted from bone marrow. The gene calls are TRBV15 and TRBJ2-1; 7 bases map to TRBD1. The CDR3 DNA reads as TGTGCCACCAGCTTAGACAGGGCAGGCTACAATGAGCAGTTCTTC. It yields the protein CATSLDRAGYNEQFF.